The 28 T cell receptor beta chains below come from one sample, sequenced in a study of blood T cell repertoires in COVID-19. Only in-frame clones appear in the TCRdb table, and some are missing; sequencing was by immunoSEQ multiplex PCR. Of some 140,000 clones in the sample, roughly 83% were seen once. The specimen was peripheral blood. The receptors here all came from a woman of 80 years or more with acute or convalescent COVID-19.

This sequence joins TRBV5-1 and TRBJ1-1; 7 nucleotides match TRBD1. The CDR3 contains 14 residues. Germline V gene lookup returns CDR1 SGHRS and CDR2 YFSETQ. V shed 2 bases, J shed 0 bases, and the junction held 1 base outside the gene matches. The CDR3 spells CASSFQGVNTEAFF. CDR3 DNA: TGCGCCAGCAGCTTCCAGGGGGTGAACACTGAAGCTTTCTTT.

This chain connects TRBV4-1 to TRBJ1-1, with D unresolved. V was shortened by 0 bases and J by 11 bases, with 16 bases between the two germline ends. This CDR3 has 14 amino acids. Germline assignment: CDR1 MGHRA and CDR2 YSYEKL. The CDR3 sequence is CASSQDGEAGGAFF. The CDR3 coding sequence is TGCGCCAGCAGCCAAGATGGGGAAGCCGGCGGGGCTTTCTTT.

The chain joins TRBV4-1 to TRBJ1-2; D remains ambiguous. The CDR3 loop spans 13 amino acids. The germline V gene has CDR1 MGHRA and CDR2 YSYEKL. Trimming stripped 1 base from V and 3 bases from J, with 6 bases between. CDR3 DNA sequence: TGCGCCAGCAGCCAAGTTCTGTACTATGGCTACACCTTC. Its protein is CASSQVLYYGYTF.

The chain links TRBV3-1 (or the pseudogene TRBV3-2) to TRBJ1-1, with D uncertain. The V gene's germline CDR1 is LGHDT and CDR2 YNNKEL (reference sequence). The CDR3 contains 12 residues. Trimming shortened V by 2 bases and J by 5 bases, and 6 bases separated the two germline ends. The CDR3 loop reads CASSQSLTEAFF. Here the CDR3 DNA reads TGTGCCAGCAGCCAAAGCTTGACTGAAGCTTTCTTT.

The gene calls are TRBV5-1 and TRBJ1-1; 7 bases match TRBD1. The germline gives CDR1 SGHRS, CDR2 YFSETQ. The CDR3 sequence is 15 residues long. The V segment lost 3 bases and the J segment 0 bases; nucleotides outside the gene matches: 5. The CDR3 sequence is CASSWGQSMNTEAFF. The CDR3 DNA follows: TGCGCCAGCAGCTGGGGACAGAGCATGAACACTGAAGCTTTCTTT.

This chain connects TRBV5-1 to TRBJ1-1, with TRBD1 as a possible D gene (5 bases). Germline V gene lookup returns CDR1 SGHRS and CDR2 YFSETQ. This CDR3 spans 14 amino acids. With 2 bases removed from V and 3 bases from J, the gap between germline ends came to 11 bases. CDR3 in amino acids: CASSFEGVDTEAFF. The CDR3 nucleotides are TGCGCCAGCAGCTTCGAAGGGGTTGACACTGAAGCTTTCTTT.

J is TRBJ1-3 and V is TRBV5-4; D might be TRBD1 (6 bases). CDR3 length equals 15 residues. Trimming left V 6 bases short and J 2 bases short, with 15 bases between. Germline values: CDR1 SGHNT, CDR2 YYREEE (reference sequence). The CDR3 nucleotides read TGTGCCAGCAACCAACAGGGATTGGCTGGAAACACCATATATTTT. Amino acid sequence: CASNQQGLAGNTIYF.

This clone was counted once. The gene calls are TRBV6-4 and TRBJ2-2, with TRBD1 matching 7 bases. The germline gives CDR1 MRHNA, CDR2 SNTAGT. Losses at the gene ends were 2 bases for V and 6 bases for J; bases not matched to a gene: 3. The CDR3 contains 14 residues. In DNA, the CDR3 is TGTGCCAGCAGTGACACAACAGGGGCCGGGGAGCTGTTTTTT. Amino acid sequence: CASSDTTGAGELFF.

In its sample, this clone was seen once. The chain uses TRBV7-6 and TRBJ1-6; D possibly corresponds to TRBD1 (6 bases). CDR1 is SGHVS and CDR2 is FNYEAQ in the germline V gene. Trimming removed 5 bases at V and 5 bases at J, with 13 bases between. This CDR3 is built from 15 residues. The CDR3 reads CASSPRQVHNSPLHF. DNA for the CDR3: TGTGCCAGCAGCCCGCGACAGGTTCATAATTCACCCCTCCACTTT.

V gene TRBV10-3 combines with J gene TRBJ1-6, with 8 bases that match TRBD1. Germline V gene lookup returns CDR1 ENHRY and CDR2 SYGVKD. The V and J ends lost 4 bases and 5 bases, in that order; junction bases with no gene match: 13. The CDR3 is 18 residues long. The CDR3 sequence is CAISGGTLGQGDNSPLHF. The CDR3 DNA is TGTGCCATCAGTGGGGGTACCCTCGGACAGGGAGATAATTCACCCCTCCACTTT.

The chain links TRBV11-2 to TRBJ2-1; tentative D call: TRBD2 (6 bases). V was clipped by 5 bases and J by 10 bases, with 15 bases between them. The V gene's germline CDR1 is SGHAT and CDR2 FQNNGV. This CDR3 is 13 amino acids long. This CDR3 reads CASSLQRAPEQFF. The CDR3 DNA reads TGTGCCAGCAGCCTTCAGCGGGCCCCCGAGCAGTTCTTC.

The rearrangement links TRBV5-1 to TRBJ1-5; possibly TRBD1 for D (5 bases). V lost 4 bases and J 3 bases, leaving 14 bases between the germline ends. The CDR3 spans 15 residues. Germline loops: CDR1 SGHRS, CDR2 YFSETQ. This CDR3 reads CASSEGTYANQPQHF. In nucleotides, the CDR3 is TGCGCCAGCAGCGAGGGGACTTACGCCAATCAGCCCCAGCATTTT.

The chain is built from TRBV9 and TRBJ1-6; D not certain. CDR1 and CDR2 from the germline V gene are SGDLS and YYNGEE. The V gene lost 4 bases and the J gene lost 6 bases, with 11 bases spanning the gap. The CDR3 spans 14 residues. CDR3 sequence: CASSPGFGNSPLHF. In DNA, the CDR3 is TGTGCCAGCAGCCCCGGGTTCGGTAATTCACCCCTCCACTTT.

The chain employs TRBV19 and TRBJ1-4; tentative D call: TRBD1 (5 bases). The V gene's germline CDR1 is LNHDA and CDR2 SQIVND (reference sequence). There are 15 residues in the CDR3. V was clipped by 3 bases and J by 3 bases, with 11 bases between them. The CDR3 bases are TGTGCCAGTAGTATCAAGACAGCGTCTAATGAAAAACTGTTTTTT. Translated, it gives CASSIKTASNEKLFF.

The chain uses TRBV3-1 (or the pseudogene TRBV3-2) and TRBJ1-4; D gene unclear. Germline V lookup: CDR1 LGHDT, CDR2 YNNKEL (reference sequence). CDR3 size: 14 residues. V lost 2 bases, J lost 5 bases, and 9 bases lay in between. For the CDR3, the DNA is TGTGCCAGCAGCCAAAGGCGGCAGAATGAAAAACTGTTTTTT. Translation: CASSQRRQNEKLFF.

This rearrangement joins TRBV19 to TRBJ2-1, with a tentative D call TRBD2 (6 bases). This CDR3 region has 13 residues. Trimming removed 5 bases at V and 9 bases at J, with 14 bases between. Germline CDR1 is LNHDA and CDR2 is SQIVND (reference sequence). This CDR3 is CASSGGTLAEQFF. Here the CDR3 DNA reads TGTGCCAGTAGTGGGGGGACTCTGGCTGAGCAGTTCTTC.

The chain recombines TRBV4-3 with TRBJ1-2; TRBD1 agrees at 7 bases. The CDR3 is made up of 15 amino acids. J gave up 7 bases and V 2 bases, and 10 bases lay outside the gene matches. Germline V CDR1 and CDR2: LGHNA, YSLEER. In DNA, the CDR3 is TGCGCCAGCAGCCAACTGAGGGGGCGCAGGGGTGGCTACACCTTC. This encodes CASSQLRGRRGGYTF.

The CDR3 protein is CASSVDRGSYEQYF. CDR3 in DNA: TGTGCCAGCAGCGTTGACAGGGGGTCCTACGAGCAGTACTTC. The chain employs TRBV7-9 and TRBJ2-7; 9 nucleotides line up with TRBD1. Germline V gene data show CDR1 as SEHNR and CDR2 as FQNEAQ (reference sequence). The V segment lost 5 bases and the J segment 1 base; nucleotides outside the gene matches: 3. This CDR3 has 14 amino acids.

The chain's CDR3 is CASSTQMNTGELFF. CDR3 DNA: TGTGCCAGTAGTACACAAATGAACACCGGGGAGCTGTTTTTT. The J gene is TRBJ2-2, the V gene TRBV19; D is uncertain. V shed 4 bases and J shed 1 base, with 7 bases lying between them. The CDR3 has 14 amino acids. Germline values: CDR1 LNHDA, CDR2 SQIVND (reference sequence).

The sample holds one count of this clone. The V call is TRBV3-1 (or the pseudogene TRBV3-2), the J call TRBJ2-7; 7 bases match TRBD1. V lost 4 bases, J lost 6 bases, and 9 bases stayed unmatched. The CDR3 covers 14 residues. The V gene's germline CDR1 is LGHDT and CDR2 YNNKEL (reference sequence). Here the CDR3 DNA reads TGTGCCAGCAGCCTCAACAGGGGCCCGTTCGAGCAGTACTTC. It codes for CASSLNRGPFEQYF.

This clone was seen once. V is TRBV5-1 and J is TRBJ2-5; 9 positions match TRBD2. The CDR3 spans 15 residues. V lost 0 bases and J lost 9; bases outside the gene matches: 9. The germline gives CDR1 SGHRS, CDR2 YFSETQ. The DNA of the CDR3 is TGCGCCAGCAGCTTGGCCCAACTAGCGGGCGGGCCCCAGTACTTC. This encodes CASSLAQLAGGPQYF.

The CDR3 is CASSASRMYGYTF. CDR3 coding DNA: TGTGCCAGCAGTGCATCCAGGATGTATGGCTACACCTTC. The chain links TRBV2 to TRBJ1-2; D gene ambiguous. The CDR3 consists of 13 residues. CDR1 is SNHLY, CDR2 FYNNEI, per germline. V was pared by 4 bases and J by 5 bases, with 11 bases between.

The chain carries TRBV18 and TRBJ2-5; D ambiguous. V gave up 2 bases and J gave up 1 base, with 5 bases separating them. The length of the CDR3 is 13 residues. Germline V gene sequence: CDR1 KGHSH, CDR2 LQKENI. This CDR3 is CASSPEFQETQYF. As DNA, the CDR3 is TGTGCCAGCTCACCAGAGTTCCAAGAGACCCAGTACTTC.

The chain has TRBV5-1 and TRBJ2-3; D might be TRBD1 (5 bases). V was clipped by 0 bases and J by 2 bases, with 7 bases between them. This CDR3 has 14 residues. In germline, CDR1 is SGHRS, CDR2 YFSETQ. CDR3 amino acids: CASSLGRATDTQYF. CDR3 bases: TGCGCCAGCAGCTTGGGCAGGGCCACAGATACGCAGTATTTT.

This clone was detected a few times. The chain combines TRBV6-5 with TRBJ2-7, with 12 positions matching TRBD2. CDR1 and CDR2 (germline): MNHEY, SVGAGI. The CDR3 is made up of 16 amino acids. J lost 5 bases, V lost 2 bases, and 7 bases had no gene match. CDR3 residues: CASSYPSSGGADEQYF. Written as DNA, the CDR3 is TGTGCCAGCAGTTACCCATCTAGCGGGGGGGCCGACGAGCAGTACTTC.

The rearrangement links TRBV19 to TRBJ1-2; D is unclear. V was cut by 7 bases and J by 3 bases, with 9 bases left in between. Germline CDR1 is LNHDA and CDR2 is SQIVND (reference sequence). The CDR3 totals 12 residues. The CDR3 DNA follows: TGTGCCAGTATAGCTCAAGACTATGGCTACACCTTC. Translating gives CASIAQDYGYTF.

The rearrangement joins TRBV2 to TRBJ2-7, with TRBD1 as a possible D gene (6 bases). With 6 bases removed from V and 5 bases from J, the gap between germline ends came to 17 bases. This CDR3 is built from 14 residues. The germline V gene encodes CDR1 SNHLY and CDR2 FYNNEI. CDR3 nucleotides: TGTGCCAGCAGAGATCAACCACAGGGCGACGAGCAGTACTTC. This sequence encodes CASRDQPQGDEQYF.

The chain's CDR3 is CASSDSPQDTEAFF. As DNA, the CDR3 is TGTGCCAGCAGTGACTCACCCCAGGACACTGAAGCTTTCTTT. The chain couples TRBV6-4 to TRBJ1-1; D unresolved. Trimming shortened V by 0 bases and J by 3 bases, and 8 bases separated the two germline ends. The CDR3 spans 14 residues. CDR1 and CDR2 (germline): MRHNA, SNTAGT.